This T cell receptor (beta chain) derives from a study of cytomegalovirus exposure and HLA in healthy donors. Study as a whole: A preliminary data release comprised 80 million or so unique TCRs obtained from HLA-typed donors.

The PCR contained 60 Vbeta and 13 Jbeta primers. Profiling relied on immunoSEQ multiplex PCR, and the TCRdb table lists in-frame clones only, not all of them. The table shows roughly 99,000 clones, with roughly 87% occurring only once. Trimming cost V 11 bases and J 2 bases, with 17 bases left between them. Germline lookup yields CDR1 LNHDA and CDR2 SQIVND (reference sequence). The CDR3 consists of 14 residues. This chain joins TRBV19 and TRBJ2-3; perhaps TRBD2 as D (6 bases). The clonotype was recovered from a man under 40 in good health and CMV-seropositive. Sequenced sample: PBMCs. CDR3 region: CAARAAGPTDTQYF. In DNA form, the CDR3 reads TGTGCCGCCCGGGCGGCGGGGCCCACAGATACGCAGTATTTT.